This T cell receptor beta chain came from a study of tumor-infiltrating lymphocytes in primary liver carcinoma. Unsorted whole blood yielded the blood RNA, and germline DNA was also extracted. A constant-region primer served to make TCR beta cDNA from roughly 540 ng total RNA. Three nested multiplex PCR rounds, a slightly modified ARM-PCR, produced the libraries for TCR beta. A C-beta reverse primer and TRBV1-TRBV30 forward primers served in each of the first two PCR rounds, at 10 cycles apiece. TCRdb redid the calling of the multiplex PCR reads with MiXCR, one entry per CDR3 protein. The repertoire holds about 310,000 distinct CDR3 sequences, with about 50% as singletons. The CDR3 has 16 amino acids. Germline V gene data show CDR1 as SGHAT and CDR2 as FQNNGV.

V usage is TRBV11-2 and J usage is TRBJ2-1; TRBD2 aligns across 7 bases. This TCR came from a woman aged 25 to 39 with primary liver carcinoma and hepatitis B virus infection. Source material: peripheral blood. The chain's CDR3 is CVGSPGPGLRYNEQFF. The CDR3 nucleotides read TGTGTCGGCAGCCCGGGGCCGGGACTAAGGTACAATGAGCAGTTCTTC.